One sample yielded the 26 T cell receptor beta chains listed below, sequenced in a study of vaccination effects on CD4 cells after COVID-19. TCRdb's copy holds only in-frame clones and misses some; the assay was immunoSEQ multiplex PCR. The table lists about 79,000 clones, around four fifths of them singletons. No antigen has been identified for these receptors. Antigen-specific CD4+ T cell clonotypes were called by their expansion after viral peptide-pool culture in ViraFEST. Following culture for about ten days, CD4+ T cells were isolated. The sample here was CD4+ T cells from PBMCs cultured with HCoV-229E spike peptides, taken before COVID-19 vaccination. Receptors were obtained from a human donor who received a COVID-19 vaccine.

The V call is TRBV6-6, the J call TRBJ2-3; the D call may be TRBD1 or TRBD2 (5 bases each). V was shortened by 2 bases and J by 6 bases, with 9 bases between the two germline ends. Germline CDR1 and CDR2: MNHNY and SVGAGI (reference sequence). There are 13 residues in the CDR3. The CDR3 nucleotides are TGTGCCAGCAGTTACACTAGGGGTGATACGCAGTATTTT. Translating gives CASSYTRGDTQYF.

The V gene is TRBV7-9, the J gene TRBJ2-3; 11 bases are a match to TRBD2. CDR1 is SEHNR, CDR2 FQNEAQ, per germline (reference sequence). V shed 7 bases and J 5 bases; nucleotides not matched to a gene: 5. The CDR3 covers 14 residues. CDR3 sequence: CASNKLAGEDTQYF. DNA of the CDR3: TGTGCCAGCAACAAACTAGCGGGGGAAGATACGCAGTATTTT.

The chain carries TRBV7-2 and TRBJ1-5; D gene unclear. Germline V gene sequence: CDR1 SGHTA, CDR2 FQGNSA. Trimming took 2 bases from V and 4 from J, leaving 6 bases between them. The CDR3 is made up of 13 amino acids. The CDR3 nucleotides are TGTGCCAGCAGCTTAAGGCTTAATCAGCCCCAGCATTTT. Its protein is CASSLRLNQPQHF.

J is TRBJ2-3 and V is TRBV7-3, with TRBD2 matching 12 bases. The J segment lost 6 bases and the V segment lost 6 bases, leaving 4 bases of the junction unmatched. Germline CDR1 and CDR2: SGHTA and FQGTGA. This CDR3 region has 14 residues. CDR3 sequence (DNA): TGTGCCAGCAGACTAGCGGGGGGTGGGGATACGCAGTATTTT. This translates into CASRLAGGGDTQYF.

This clone was detected once. The rearrangement uses TRBV11-2 and TRBJ2-1; possible D gene TRBD2, 6 bases. CDR1 is SGHAT and CDR2 is FQNNGV in the germline V gene. The CDR3 sequence is 17 residues long. Trimming stripped 5 bases from V and 0 bases from J, with 17 bases between. This chain's CDR3 is CASSLAGRGFSYNEQFF. The CDR3 region has the DNA TGTGCCAGCAGCCTAGCCGGGCGGGGCTTCTCCTACAATGAGCAGTTCTTC.

This chain connects TRBV2 to TRBJ2-5; no clear D. In germline, CDR1 is SNHLY, CDR2 FYNNEI. Trimming left V 5 bases short and J 5 bases short, with 15 bases between. The CDR3 length is 14 residues. The CDR3 coding sequence is TGTGCCAGCAGTTTTGGCGGCCAAGTGGAGACCCAGTACTTC. Translated: CASSFGGQVETQYF.

V usage is TRBV15 and J usage is TRBJ2-4, with D possibly matching TRBD1 (6 bases). The CDR3 runs to 15 residues. Germline CDR1 and CDR2: LNHNV and YYDKDF (reference sequence). V shed 1 base and J shed 5 bases, with 12 bases lying between them. The CDR3 protein is CATSRAATGQNIQYF. CDR3 DNA: TGTGCCACCAGCAGAGCTGCGACAGGACAAAACATTCAGTACTTC.

V and J are TRBV6-5 and TRBJ2-3, with a weak D call TRBD2 (5 bases). This CDR3 comprises 14 residues. CDR1 is MNHEY, CDR2 SVGAGI, per germline. Trimming shortened V by 7 bases and J by 1 base, and 12 bases separated the two germline ends. CDR3 region: CASTGGPRTDTQYF. The CDR3 DNA reads TGTGCCAGCACGGGCGGGCCCCGCACAGATACGCAGTATTTT.

This chain connects TRBV18 to TRBJ2-4; 14 positions agree with TRBD2. Looked up from germline, CDR1 is KGHSH and CDR2 is LQKENI. CDR3 length equals 21 residues. The J segment lost 0 bases and the V segment lost 2 bases, leaving 12 bases of the junction unmatched. CDR3 loop: CASSPTTGLAGDNLAKNIQYF. The CDR3 DNA sequence: TGTGCCAGCTCACCAACGACGGGACTAGCGGGGGATAATCTAGCCAAAAACATTCAGTACTTC.

This chain joins TRBV19 and TRBJ1-3, with TRBD1 as a possible D gene (5 bases). V was pared by 10 bases and J by 0 bases, with 13 bases between. CDR3 size: 14 residues. In germline, CDR1 is LNHDA, CDR2 SQIVND (reference sequence). The CDR3 is CATRDGGSGNTIYF. CDR3 nucleotide sequence: TGTGCCACCCGGGACGGCGGCTCTGGAAACACCATATATTTT.

The V and J genes are TRBV5-1 and TRBJ1-2; D not resolved. CDR3 length: 13 amino acids. Trimming took off 1 base at V and 4 bases at J, with 8 bases between the two ends. Germline values: CDR1 SGHRS, CDR2 YFSETQ. This CDR3 is CASSLRIGYGYTF. As DNA, the CDR3 is TGCGCCAGCAGCTTGAGGATTGGCTATGGCTACACCTTC.

Here the CDR3 reads CASSPGGYTDTQYF. CDR3 nucleotide sequence: TGCGCCAGCAGCCCCGGGGGTTACACAGATACGCAGTATTTT. This chain links TRBV5-1 with TRBJ2-3, with D perhaps matching TRBD2 (6 bases). V shed 4 bases and J shed 2 bases, with 11 bases lying between them. CDR1 and CDR2 from the germline V gene are SGHRS and YFSETQ. The CDR3 has 14 residues.

The chain uses TRBV5-6 and TRBJ2-5; 9 positions match TRBD2. Germline V gives CDR1 SGHDT, CDR2 YYEEEE. The CDR3 runs to 19 residues. Trimming removed 4 bases from V and 1 base from J; junction bases left unmatched: 17. The CDR3 region is CASSPDRWVAGVIQETQYF. In nucleotides, the CDR3 is TGTGCCAGCAGCCCCGATCGGTGGGTAGCGGGGGTTATCCAAGAGACCCAGTACTTC. The full variable domain, completed using reference TRBV5-6 and TRBJ2-5, is DAGVTQSPTHLIKTRGQQVTLRCSPKSGHDTVSWYQQALGQGPQFIFQYYEEEERQRGNFPDRFSGHQFPNYSSELNVNALLLGDSALYLCASSPDRWVAGVIQETQYFGPGTRLLVL.

This clone was observed once. The rearrangement uses TRBV5-1 and TRBJ2-3; no reliable D call. CDR3 length: 14 residues. The germline V gene has CDR1 SGHRS and CDR2 YFSETQ. The germline V and J ends were trimmed by 2 bases and 2 bases, with 9 bases remaining between them. The CDR3 nucleotides read TGCGCCAGCAGCTTCAGTCCCGACACAGATACGCAGTATTTT. Translating gives CASSFSPDTDTQYF.

In DNA form, the CDR3 reads TGTGCCTGGGGGGGACAGCGTGGAAACACCATATATTTT. Its translation is CAWGGQRGNTIYF. J is TRBJ1-3 and V is TRBV30, with 7 nucleotides matching TRBD1. CDR1 is GTSNPN, CDR2 SVGIG, per germline (reference sequence). There are 13 residues in the CDR3. V was pared by 5 bases and J by 3 bases, with 4 bases of the junction left unmatched.

This chain connects TRBV6-4 to TRBJ2-1; TRBD1 agrees at 10 bases. Germline CDR1 reads MRHNA; CDR2 reads SNTAGT. The V gene end was trimmed by 5 bases and the J gene end by 8 bases; junction bases not matched to a gene: 9. The CDR3 sequence is 15 residues long. As DNA, the CDR3 is TGTGCCAGCAGTACCACCGGGACAGGGGACGATGAGCAGTTCTTC. It translates to CASSTTGTGDDEQFF.

The chain is built from TRBV19 and TRBJ2-6; D gene uncertain. The V gene lost 6 bases and the J gene lost 0 bases, with 9 bases spanning the gap. The CDR3 covers 15 residues. The germline gives CDR1 LNHDA, CDR2 SQIVND (reference sequence). In DNA form, the CDR3 reads TGTGCCAGTAGAGACAAGTCCTCTGGGGCCAACGTCCTGACTTTC. It specifies CASRDKSSGANVLTF.

The V call is TRBV29-1, the J call TRBJ1-1, with D unresolved. With 5 bases removed from V and 5 bases from J, the gap between germline ends came to 12 bases. Per the germline V gene, CDR1 is SQVTM and CDR2 is ANQGSEA. The CDR3 is made up of 12 amino acids. CDR3 protein: CSVRDIGTEAFF. For the CDR3, the DNA is TGCAGCGTTCGGGATATTGGGACTGAAGCTTTCTTT.

The chain has TRBV6-5 and TRBJ1-2; 9 positions match TRBD1. This CDR3 is built from 16 residues. J was trimmed by 10 bases and V by 2 bases; bases with no gene match: 14. CDR1 and CDR2 from the germline V gene are MNHEY and SVGAGI. CDR3 DNA: TGTGCCAGCAGTTACACCGCGCCCCGGACAGGGGTTGACTACACCTTC. Protein sequence: CASSYTAPRTGVDYTF.

V gene TRBV7-3 combines with J gene TRBJ2-3; perhaps TRBD1 as D (6 bases). Trimming removed 1 base from V and 4 bases from J, with 12 bases in between. This CDR3 region has 15 residues. Germline V gene lookup returns CDR1 SGHTA and CDR2 FQGTGA. Written as DNA, the CDR3 is TGTGCCAGCAGCTTAAAAGGGGGTTCGTCAGATACGCAGTATTTT. Residues: CASSLKGGSSDTQYF.

This chain joins TRBV5-8 and TRBJ2-5; unclear D gene. From germline, CDR1 is SGHTS and CDR2 YDEGEE. CDR3 length equals 11 residues. Trimming removed 3 bases at V and 5 bases at J, with 5 bases between. For the CDR3, the DNA is TGTGCCAGCAGCTATAGTGAGACCCAGTACTTC. This gives the protein CASSYSETQYF. The whole variable domain, filled in from reference TRBV5-8 and TRBJ2-5, reads EAGVTQSPTHLIKTRGQQATLRCSPISGHTSVYWYQQALGLGLQFLLWYDEGEERNRGNFPPRFSGRQFPNYSSELNVNALELEDSALYLCASSYSETQYFGPGTRLLVL.

The chain's CDR3 is CATSDFLGSEQFF. CDR3 bases: TGTGCCACCAGTGATTTCTTGGGTAGTGAGCAGTTCTTC. V gene TRBV24-1 combines with J gene TRBJ2-1, with no clear D. This CDR3 has 13 amino acids. V was clipped by 1 base and J by 9 bases, with 9 bases between them. Germline loops: CDR1 KGHDR, CDR2 SFDVKD.

The table lists this clone with a count of one. The CDR3 nucleotides read TGCGCCAGCAGCATGGACAGAATGAACACTGAAGCTTTCTTT. Translating it yields CASSMDRMNTEAFF. The rearrangement joins TRBV5-1 to TRBJ1-1, with a weak D call TRBD1 (6 bases). Germline-derived CDR1 and CDR2 are SGHRS and YFSETQ. CDR3 size: 14 residues. Trimming stripped 4 bases from V and 0 bases from J, with 10 bases between.

The chain links TRBV6-5 to TRBJ1-2, with TRBD1 identical over 7 bases. Germline V lookup: CDR1 MNHEY, CDR2 SVGAGI. V trimming: 6 bases; J trimming: 8 bases; junction bases outside the gene matches: 9. The CDR3 has 13 residues. This CDR3 is CASRVYGTEGYTF. The CDR3, as DNA: TGTGCCAGCAGGGTCTACGGGACAGAGGGCTACACCTTC.

The chain employs TRBV2 and TRBJ2-3; D might be TRBD1 or TRBD2, each matching 5 bases. Trimming left V 7 bases short and J 5 bases short, with 10 bases between. The CDR3 runs to 12 residues. Germline V CDR1 and CDR2: SNHLY, FYNNEI. The CDR3 DNA sequence: TGTGCCAGCATCAGGGAGAGAGATACGCAGTATTTT. Amino acid sequence: CASIRERDTQYF.

This chain links TRBV3-1 (or the pseudogene TRBV3-2) with TRBJ2-1; a possible D gene is TRBD2 (7 bases). Germline V gene lookup returns CDR1 LGHDT and CDR2 YNNKEL (reference sequence). This CDR3 has 17 amino acids. V lost 7 bases to trimming and J lost 2 bases, with 21 bases between them. The CDR3 loop is CASKEGGGRGTYNEQFF. DNA for the CDR3: TGTGCCAGCAAGGAAGGGGGAGGGCGGGGGACCTACAATGAGCAGTTCTTC.